The clone carrying this T cell receptor beta chain was seen many times. RNA transcripts gave rise to amplified TCR beta CDR3 regions. First-round RT-PCR with HTBI primers amplified the TCR CDR3 region. TCRdb used MiXCR to reprocess the multiplex PCR reads, holding one entry per CDR3 protein. The sample has approximately 510,000 distinct CDR3 sequences, roughly 20% seen once. This sample was included in a study of T cells in Graves' hyperthyroidism and ophthalmopathy. The source is a young man with Graves' hyperthyroidism. Sequencing input: blood.

In DNA form, the CDR3 reads TGTGCCAGCAGCCTGACTAGCGGGGGACGATTATACGAGCAGTACTTC. It specifies CASSLTSGGRLYEQYF. V gene TRBV7-2 combines with J gene TRBJ2-7; TRBD2 agrees at 12 bases. Germline V CDR1 and CDR2: SGHTA, FQGNSA. Trimming removed 5 bases from V and 4 bases from J; junction bases left unmatched: 9. This CDR3 has 16 amino acids.